This TCR beta chain is from a study of T cell changes during pregnancy in multiple sclerosis. CDR3 length: 15 residues. Trimming took off 4 bases at V and 0 bases at J, with 13 bases between the two ends. Germline V gene lookup returns CDR1 SGHRS and CDR2 YFSETQ. The table came from immunoSEQ multiplex PCR; TCRdb's copy has only in-frame clones and leaves some out. The sample consists of roughly 52,000 clones, around 90% of them appearing once. The sequences come from CD4+ T cells from peripheral blood mononuclear cells, collected in the first trimester of pregnancy. This chain joins TRBV5-1 and TRBJ1-1; a possible D gene is TRBD1 (5 bases). This TCR derives from a female donor with multiple sclerosis, enrolled in a pregnancy study. Written as DNA, the CDR3 is TGCGCCAGCAGCCGTTACAGGCAAATGAACACTGAAGCTTTCTTT. Protein product: CASSRYRQMNTEAFF. Looking up the rest from reference TRBV5-1 and TRBJ1-1 gives the full variable domain: KAGVTQTPRYLIKTRGQQVTLSCSPISGHRSVSWYQQTPGQGLQFLFEYFSETQRNKGNFPGRFSGRQFSNSRSEMNVSTLELGDSALYLCASSRYRQMNTEAFFGQGTRLTVV.